This T cell receptor (beta chain) was captured by sequencing in a study of T cell repertoires in cytomegalovirus infection. About the study: Selection of CMV epitopes for the study included recently identified HLA-C-restricted and well-studied HLA-B-restricted ones. Indications came from public TCR beta signatures; they pointed to CMV infection and to a matching HLA type.

This clonotype turned up a few times. Its cognate antigen is unknown. Germline V CDR1 and CDR2: SGDLS, YYNGEE. Between the trimmed V and J ends, which lost 4 bases and 4 bases, there was a span of 8 bases. CDR3 size: 13 residues. TCRdb used MiXCR to reprocess the reads, holding one entry per CDR3 protein. The data contain tens of thousands of distinct CDR3 sequences, 15% to 25% of them singletons. Sequences were derived from CD8+ T cells from cultured PBMCs, sampled from culture after CMV antigen stimulation. This chain joins TRBV9 and TRBJ1-4; D not certain. The sequence was collected from a human donor in good health (CMV status not recorded). Some clones in this sample may be carry-over from other donors' samples. Written as DNA, the CDR3 is TGTGCCAGCAGCCCGGAGAATAATGAAAAACTGTTTTTT. This encodes CASSPENNEKLFF. The full variable domain, in which reference TRBV9 and TRBJ1-4 provide the parts outside the CDR3, is DSGVTQTPKHLITATGQRVTLRCSPRSGDLSVYWYQQSLDQGLQFLIQYYNGEERAKGNILERFSAQQFPDLHSELNLSSLELGDSALYFCASSPENNEKLFFGSGTQLSVL.